This section outlines one T cell receptor (beta chain) sequence together with its context. Antigen unknown. This sample is part of a study of cytomegalovirus exposure and HLA in healthy donors. Study conclusions and caveats: When a later analysis was performed, an Asian-associated ancestry cluster reportedly had fewer N-insertions than the roughly 700-donor mean. The authors judged a highly shared variant cluster likely a sequencing artifact.

Both 60 Vbeta primers and 13 Jbeta primers went into the PCR. In the original processing: Later work found 80 million to 85 million unique TCR beta chains, with 10 million to 14 million shared. Produced via immunoSEQ multiplex PCR; TCRdb's table is partial and in-frame only. V, J and clone size were drawn from that table, and D and trimming were deduced from the DNA. The sample shows some 90,000 clones, more than 70% of them seen only once. V shed 4 bases and J shed 7 bases, with 12 bases lying between them. The CDR3 is 12 amino acids. CDR1 and CDR2 from the germline V gene are SGHRS and YFSETQ. Each of the donors was a healthy bone marrow donor.

Input material: PBMCs. The clonotype was recovered from a man in his forties in good health and CMV-seronegative. This chain connects TRBV5-1 to TRBJ2-7, with D possibly being TRBD2 (5 bases). The CDR3 DNA follows: TGCGCCAGCAGCCGAGGGTATGGAGAGCAGTACTTC. Translation gives CASSRGYGEQYF.